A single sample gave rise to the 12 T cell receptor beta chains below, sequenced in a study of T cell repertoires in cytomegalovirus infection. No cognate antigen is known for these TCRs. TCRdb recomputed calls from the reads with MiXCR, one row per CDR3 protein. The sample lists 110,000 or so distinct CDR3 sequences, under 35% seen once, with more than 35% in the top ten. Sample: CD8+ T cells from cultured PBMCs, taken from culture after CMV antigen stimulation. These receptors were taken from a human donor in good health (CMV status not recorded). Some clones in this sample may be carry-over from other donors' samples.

Here the CDR3 DNA reads TGTGCCAGCAGATCAGGAGGGGGGCCTCAGGATTTCGAAGAGACCCAGTACTTC. Its translation: CASRSGGGPQDFEETQYF. The chain is built from TRBV2 and TRBJ2-5; TRBD1 or TRBD2 may be the D gene (6 bases each). The V gene lost 6 bases and the J gene lost 3 bases, with 26 bases spanning the gap. The CDR3 has 18 amino acids. Germline V lookup: CDR1 SNHLY, CDR2 FYNNEI. Full variable domain (outside the CDR3, taken from reference TRBV2 and TRBJ2-5): EPEVTQTPSHQVTQMGQEVILRCVPISNHLYFYWYRQILGQKVEFLVSFYNNEISEKSEIFDDQFSVERPDGSNFTLKIRSTKLEDSAMYFCASRSGGGPQDFEETQYFGPGTRLLVL.

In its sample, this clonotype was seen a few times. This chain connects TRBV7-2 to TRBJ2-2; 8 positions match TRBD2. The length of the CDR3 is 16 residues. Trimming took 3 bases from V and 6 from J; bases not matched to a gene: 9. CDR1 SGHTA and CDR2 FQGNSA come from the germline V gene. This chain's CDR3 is CASSFAGGILAGELFF. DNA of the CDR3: TGTGCCAGCAGCTTCGCGGGGGGCATTCTTGCCGGGGAGCTGTTTTTT.

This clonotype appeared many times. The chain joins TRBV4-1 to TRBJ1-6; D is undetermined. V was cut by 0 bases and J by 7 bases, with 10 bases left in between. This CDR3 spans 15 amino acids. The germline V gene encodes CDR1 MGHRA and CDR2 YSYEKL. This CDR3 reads CASSQDDRGNSPLHF. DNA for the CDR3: TGCGCCAGCAGCCAAGACGATCGAGGCAATTCACCCCTCCACTTT.

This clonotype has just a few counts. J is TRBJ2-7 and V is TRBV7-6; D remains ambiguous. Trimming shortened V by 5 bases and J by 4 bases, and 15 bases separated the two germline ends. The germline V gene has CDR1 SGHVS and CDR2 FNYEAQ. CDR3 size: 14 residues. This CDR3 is CASSKDVAAYEQYF. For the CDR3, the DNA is TGTGCCAGCAGCAAGGACGTGGCCGCGTACGAGCAGTACTTC.

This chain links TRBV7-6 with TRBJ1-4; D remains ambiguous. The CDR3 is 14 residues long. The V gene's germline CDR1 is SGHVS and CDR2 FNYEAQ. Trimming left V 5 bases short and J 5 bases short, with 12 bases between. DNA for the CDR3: TGTGCCAGCAGCCAGACTCTGATCAATGAAAAACTGTTTTTT. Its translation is CASSQTLINEKLFF. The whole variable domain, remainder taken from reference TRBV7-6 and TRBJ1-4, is GAGVSQSPRYKVTKRGQDVALRCDPISGHVSLYWYRQALGQGPEFLTYFNYEAQQDKSGLPNDRFSAERPEGSISTLTIQRTEQRDSAMYRCASSQTLINEKLFFGSGTQLSVL.

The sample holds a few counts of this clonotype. The CDR3 here is CASSPPGGLWTQYF. CDR3 DNA: TGTGCCAGCAGCCCCCCCGGGGGGCTGTGGACCCAGTACTTC. The chain employs TRBV7-6 and TRBJ2-5; D is perhaps TRBD2 (7 bases). V gave up 5 bases and J gave up 7 bases, with 17 bases separating them. The CDR3 totals 14 residues. Per germline, CDR1 SGHVS and CDR2 FNYEAQ.

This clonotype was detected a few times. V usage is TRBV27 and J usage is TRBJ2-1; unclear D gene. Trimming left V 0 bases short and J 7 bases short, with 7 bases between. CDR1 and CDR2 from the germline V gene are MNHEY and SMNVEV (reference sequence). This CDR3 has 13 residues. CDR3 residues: CASSLSPWNEQFF. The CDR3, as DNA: TGTGCCAGCAGTTTATCGCCGTGGAATGAGCAGTTCTTC.

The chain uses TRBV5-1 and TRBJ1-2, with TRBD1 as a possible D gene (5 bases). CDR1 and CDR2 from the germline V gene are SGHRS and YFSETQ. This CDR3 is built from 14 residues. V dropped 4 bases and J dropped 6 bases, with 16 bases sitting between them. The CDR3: CASSPPQGRDGYTF. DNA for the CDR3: TGCGCCAGCAGCCCCCCCCAGGGAAGAGATGGCTACACCTTC.

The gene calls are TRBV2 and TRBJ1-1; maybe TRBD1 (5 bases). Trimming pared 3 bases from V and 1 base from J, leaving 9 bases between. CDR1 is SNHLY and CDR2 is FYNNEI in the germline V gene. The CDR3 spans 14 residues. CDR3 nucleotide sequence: TGTGCCAGCAGTGACGCGGGGACGAACACTGAAGCTTTCTTT. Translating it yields CASSDAGTNTEAFF.

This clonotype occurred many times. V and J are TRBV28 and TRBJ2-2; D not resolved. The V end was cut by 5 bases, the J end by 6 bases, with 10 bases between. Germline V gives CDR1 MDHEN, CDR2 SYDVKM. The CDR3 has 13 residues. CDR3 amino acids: CASSGKTAGELFF. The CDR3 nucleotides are TGTGCCAGCAGTGGAAAGACGGCCGGGGAGCTGTTTTTT. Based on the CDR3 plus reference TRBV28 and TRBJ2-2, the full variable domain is DVKVTQSSRYLVKRTGEKVFLECVQDMDHENMFWYRQDPGLGLRLIYFSYDVKMKEKGDIPEGYSVSREKKERFSLILESASTNQTSMYLCASSGKTAGELFFGEGSRLTVL.

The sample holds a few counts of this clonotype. This CDR3 is CASSYSSGEQYF. As DNA, the CDR3 is TGTGCCAGCAGTTACTCGTCGGGCGAGCAGTACTTC. The rearrangement uses TRBV6-2 or TRBV6-3 and TRBJ2-7; D not certain. V was pared by 0 bases and J by 6 bases, with 6 bases between. The CDR3 loop spans 12 amino acids. Germline V gene data show CDR1 as MNHEY and CDR2 as SVGEGT.

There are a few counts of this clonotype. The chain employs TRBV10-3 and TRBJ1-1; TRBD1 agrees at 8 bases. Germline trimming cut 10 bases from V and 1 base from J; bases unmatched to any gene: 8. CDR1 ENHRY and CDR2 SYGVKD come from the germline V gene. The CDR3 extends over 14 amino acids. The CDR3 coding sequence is TGTGCCACCGGGACAGGTCTACGGAACACTGAAGCTTTCTTT. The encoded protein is CATGTGLRNTEAFF.